Given below is one T cell receptor beta chain in context. This entry comes from a study of tumor-infiltrating lymphocytes in primary liver carcinoma. Each 20-30 mg portion of unsorted bulk tissue served as the source for co-extraction of RNA and DNA. The CDR3 spans 14 residues. Unmatched junction bases numbered 12, after V lost 8 bases and J lost 6 bases. Germline CDR1 and CDR2: SGHRS and YFSETQ. The input was 450 to 500 ng total RNA; TCR beta cDNA was made from it with a constant-region primer. Employing slightly modified ARM-PCR, three nested multiplex PCR rounds were run, and these gave rise to the TCR beta libraries. A C-beta reverse primer and TRBV1-TRBV30 forward primers served in each of the first two PCR rounds, at about 10 cycles apiece. One entry per CDR3 protein, called by TCRdb with MiXCR from the multiplex PCR reads. This sample yields roughly 100,000 distinct CDR3 sequences, of which 65% to 75% are seen a single time; around 12% belongs to the top ten.

The chain uses TRBV5-1 and TRBJ2-3, with TRBD2 matching over 7 bases. Input material: liver tumor tissue from sampling region 2. The subset is: tumor region T2, inferior pole. This TCR came from a woman in her fifties or sixties with primary liver carcinoma and hepatitis B virus infection. CDR3 nucleotide sequence: TGCGCCAGTAGTCACGACGGGAGGTCCGATACGCAGTATTTT. Its translation is CASSHDGRSDTQYF.